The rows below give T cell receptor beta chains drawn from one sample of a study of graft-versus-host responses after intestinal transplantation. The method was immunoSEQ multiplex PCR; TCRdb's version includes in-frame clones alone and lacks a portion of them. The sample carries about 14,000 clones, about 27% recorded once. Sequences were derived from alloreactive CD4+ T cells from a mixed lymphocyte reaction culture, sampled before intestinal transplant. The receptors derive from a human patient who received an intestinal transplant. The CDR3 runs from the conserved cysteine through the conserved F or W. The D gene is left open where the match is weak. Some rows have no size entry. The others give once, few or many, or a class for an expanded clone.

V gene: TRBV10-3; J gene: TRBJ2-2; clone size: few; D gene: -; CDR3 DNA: TGTGCCGTCCGGACTGCCGGGACCAGCACCGGGGAGCTGTTTTTT; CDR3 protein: CAVRTAGTSTGELFF
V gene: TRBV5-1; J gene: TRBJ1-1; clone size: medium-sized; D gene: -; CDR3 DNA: TGCGCCAGCAGCTTGGTACGGGGGGCGAACATGAACACTGAAGCTTTCTTT; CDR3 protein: CASSLVRGANMNTEAFF
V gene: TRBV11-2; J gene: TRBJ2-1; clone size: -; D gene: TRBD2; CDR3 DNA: TGTGCCAGCAGCTTAGATCGGTCAGCGGGGAAGGGCCGGGAGCAGTTCTTC; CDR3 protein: CASSLDRSAGKGREQFF
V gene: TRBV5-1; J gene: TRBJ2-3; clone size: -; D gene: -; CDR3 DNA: TGCGCCAGCAGCTTGGTCAGGGGCCCCCGGGATACGCAGTATTTT; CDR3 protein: CASSLVRGPRDTQYF
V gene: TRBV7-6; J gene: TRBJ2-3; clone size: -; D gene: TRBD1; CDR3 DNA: TGTGCCAGCAGTCTGGACAGGGTACGCACAGATACGCAGTATTTT; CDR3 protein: CASSLDRVRTDTQYF
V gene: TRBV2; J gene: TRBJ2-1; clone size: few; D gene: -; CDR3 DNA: TGTGCCAGCAGTCCCATGGGATACAATGAGCAGTTCTTC; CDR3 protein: CASSPMGYNEQFF
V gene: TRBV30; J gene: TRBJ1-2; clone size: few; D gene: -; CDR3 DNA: TGTGCCTGGAGTGTAGAGGCCCGCTGGGGGACCGGCTACACCTTC; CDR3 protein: CAWSVEARWGTGYTF
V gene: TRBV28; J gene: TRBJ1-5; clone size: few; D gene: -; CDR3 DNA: TGTGCCAGCAGTCGACAACGAACAATAAGCAATCAGCCCCAGCATTTT; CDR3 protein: CASSRQRTISNQPQHF
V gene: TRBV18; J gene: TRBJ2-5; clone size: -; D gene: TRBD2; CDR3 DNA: TGTGCCAGCTCACCACCGGGACTAGCGGGAGGAGAGACCCAGTACTTC; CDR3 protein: CASSPPGLAGGETQYF
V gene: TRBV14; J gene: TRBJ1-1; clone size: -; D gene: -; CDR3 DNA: TGTGCCAGCAGCCAAGTCAGCGGGATGGGAAGCACTGAAGCTTTCTTT; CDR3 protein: CASSQVSGMGSTEAFF
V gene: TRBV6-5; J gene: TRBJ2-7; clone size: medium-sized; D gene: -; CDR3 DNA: TGTGCCAGCACCCGGGATCTCCGAAGGAACGAGCAGTACTTC; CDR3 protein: CASTRDLRRNEQYF
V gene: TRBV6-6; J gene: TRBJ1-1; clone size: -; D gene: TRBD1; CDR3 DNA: TGTGCCAGCAGTGACGACAGGGGGCTCGGTATGGCTTTCTTT; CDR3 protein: CASSDDRGLGMAFF
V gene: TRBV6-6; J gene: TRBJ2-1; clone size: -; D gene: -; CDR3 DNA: TGTGCCAGCAGTTACCAGGAGCAGTTCTTC; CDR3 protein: CASSYQEQFF
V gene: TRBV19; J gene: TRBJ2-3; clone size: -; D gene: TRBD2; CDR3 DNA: TGTGCCAGTAGTATCCCCGGACTAGCGGGAGAGCGAGGGGATACGCAGTATTTT; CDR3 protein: CASSIPGLAGERGDTQYF
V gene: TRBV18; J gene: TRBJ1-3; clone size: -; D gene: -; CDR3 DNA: TGTGCCAGCTCACCCGACCGGGGAGGCGGAAACACCATATATTTT; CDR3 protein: CASSPDRGGGNTIYF
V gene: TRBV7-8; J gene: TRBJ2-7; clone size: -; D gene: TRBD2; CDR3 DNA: TGTGCCAGCAGGTCAGCGGGAGGGTCCTACGAGCAGTACTTC; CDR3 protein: CASRSAGGSYEQYF
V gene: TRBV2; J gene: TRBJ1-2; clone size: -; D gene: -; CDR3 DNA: TGTGCCAGCAGTGTAGGCAGGGACTCTGGCTACACCTTC; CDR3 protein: CASSVGRDSGYTF
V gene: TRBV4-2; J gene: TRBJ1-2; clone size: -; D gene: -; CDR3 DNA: TGTGCCAGCAGCCAAGATCACAAGGCGGGCTATGGCTACACCTTC; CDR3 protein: CASSQDHKAGYGYTF
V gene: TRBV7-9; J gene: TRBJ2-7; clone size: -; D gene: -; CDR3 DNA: TGTGCCAGCAGCTTAGGTCTGGGCGTAGGTCGCTCCTACGAGCAGTACTTC; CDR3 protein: CASSLGLGVGRSYEQYF
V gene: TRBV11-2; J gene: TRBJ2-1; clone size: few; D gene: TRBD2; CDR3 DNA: TGTGCCAGCAGCTTTCTGCTCATCCCGGGACTAGCGGGAGACAATGAGCAGTTCTTC; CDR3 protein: CASSFLLIPGLAGDNEQFF
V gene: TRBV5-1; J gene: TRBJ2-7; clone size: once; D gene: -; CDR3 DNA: TGCGCCAGCAGCCTGTTCCCCGGCCCCTACGAGCAGTACTTC; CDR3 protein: CASSLFPGPYEQYF
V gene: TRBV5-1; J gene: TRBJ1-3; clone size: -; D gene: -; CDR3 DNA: TGCGCCAGCAGCCCCCGACAGGCTCGCTCTGGAAACACCATATATTTT; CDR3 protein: CASSPRQARSGNTIYF
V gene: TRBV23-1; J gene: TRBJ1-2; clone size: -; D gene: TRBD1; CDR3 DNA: TGCGCCAGCAGTCAATCGACAACCTCCGGGACAGGAAAGCCCTATGGCTACACCTTC; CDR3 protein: CASSQSTTSGTGKPYGYTF
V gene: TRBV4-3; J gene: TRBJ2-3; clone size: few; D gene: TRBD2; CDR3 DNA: TGCGCCAGCAGCCAAGAATTGGCTAGCGGAGCTAGCACAGATACGCAGTATTTT; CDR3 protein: CASSQELASGASTDTQYF
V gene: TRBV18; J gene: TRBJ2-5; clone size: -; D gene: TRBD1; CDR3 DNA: TGTGCCAGCTCACCGATACCGGACAGGGGAGAGACCCAGTACTTC; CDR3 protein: CASSPIPDRGETQYF
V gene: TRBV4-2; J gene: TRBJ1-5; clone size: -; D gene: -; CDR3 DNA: TGTGCCAGCAGCGAAACCGGGACACCTAGCAATCAGCCCCAGCATTTT; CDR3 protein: CASSETGTPSNQPQHF
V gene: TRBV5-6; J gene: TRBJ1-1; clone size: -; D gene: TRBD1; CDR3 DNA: TGTGCCAGCAGTTCCGGGACAGGGTTGAACACTGAAGCTTTCTTT; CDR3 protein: CASSSGTGLNTEAFF
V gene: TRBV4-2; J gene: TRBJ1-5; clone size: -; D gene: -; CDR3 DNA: TGTGCCAGCAGCCCGGAGGCCGGATCTTGGCCGGGTCAGCCCCAGCATTTT; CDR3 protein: CASSPEAGSWPGQPQHF
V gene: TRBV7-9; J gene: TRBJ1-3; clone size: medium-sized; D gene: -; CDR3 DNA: TGTGCCAGCAGACCCACCGGATCTGGAAACACCATATATTTT; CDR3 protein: CASRPTGSGNTIYF
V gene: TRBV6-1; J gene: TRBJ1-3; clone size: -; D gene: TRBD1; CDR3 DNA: TGTGCCAGCAGTGAAGCCTCGGGACAGGGGCCAGGAAACACCATATATTTT; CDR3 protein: CASSEASGQGPGNTIYF
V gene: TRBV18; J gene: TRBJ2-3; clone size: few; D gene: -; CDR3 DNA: -; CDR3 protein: CASSPDRRIRSILAQAQYF
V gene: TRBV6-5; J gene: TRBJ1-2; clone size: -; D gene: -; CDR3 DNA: TGTGCCAGCAGTGACGGGGCCAACTATGGCTACACCTTC; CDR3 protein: CASSDGANYGYTF
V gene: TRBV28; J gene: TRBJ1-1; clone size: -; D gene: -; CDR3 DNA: TGTGCCAGCAGTCTCTGGACAGTGGGGAACACTGAAGCTTTCTTT; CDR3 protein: CASSLWTVGNTEAFF
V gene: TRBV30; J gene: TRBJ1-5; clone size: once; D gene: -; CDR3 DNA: TGTGCCTGGAATGAAGGCAATCAGCCCCAGCATTTT; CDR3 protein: CAWNEGNQPQHF
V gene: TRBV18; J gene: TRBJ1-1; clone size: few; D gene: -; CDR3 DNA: TGTGCCAGCTCACCAAGGATTAAACCTTCCCAAGCTTTCTTT; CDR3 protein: CASSPRIKPSQAFF
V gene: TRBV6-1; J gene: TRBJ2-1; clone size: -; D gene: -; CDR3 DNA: TGTGCCAGCAGTGAACAGAGGGCCCACAATGAGCAGTTCTTC; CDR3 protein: CASSEQRAHNEQFF
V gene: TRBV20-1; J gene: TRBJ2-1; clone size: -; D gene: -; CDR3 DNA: TGCAGTGCGTCCGAAAGAAGGGAGCAGTTCTTC; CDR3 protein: CSASERREQFF
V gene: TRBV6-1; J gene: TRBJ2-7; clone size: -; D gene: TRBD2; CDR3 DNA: TGTGCCAGCAGTGAGTTAGGACTAGCGGGATTCTACGAGCAGTACTTC; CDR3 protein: CASSELGLAGFYEQYF
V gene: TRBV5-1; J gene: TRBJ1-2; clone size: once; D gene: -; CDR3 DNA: TGCGCCAGCAGCTTTTGGCGAGATGGCTACACCTTC; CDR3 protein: CASSFWRDGYTF
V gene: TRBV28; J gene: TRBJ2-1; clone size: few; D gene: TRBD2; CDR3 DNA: TGTGCCAGCAGTTTACTCCCTCCGGGACTAGCGGCCAATGAGCAGTTCTTC; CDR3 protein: CASSLLPPGLAANEQFF
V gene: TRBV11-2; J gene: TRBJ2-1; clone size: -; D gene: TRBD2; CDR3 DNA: TGTGCCAGCAGCTTAGGGCCCCGGACTAGCCGGGTTGAGCAGTTCTTC; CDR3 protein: CASSLGPRTSRVEQFF
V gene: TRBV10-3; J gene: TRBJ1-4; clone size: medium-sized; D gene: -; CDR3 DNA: TGTGCCATCAGTGAGCAGGGGAGGGAAAAACTGTTTTTT; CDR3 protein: CAISEQGREKLFF
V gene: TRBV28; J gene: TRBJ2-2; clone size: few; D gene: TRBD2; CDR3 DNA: TGTGCCAGCAGTCTACGTCCGGGACTAGCGGGAGGTCGTCCCGGGGAGCTGTTTTTT; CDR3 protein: CASSLRPGLAGGRPGELFF
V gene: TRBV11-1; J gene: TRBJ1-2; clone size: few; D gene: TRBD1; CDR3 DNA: TGTGCCAGCAGCCAGTCGGGACAGTCCTATGGCTACACCTTC; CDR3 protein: CASSQSGQSYGYTF
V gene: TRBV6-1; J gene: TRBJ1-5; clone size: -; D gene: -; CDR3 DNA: TGTGCCAGCCGTGGGGTCAATAGCAATCAGCCCCAGCATTTT; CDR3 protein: CASRGVNSNQPQHF
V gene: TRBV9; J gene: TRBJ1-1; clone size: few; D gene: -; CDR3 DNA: TGTGCCAGCAGCGACTTTTGGGTAAGTGAAGCTTTCTTT; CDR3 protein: CASSDFWVSEAFF
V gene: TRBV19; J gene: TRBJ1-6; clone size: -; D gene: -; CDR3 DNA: TGTGCCAGTAGTGCTCAGGGGTTGGGGAATTCACCCCTCCACTTT; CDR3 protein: CASSAQGLGNSPLHF
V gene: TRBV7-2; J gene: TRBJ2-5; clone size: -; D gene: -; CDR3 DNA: TGTGCCAGCAGCTTAAGAAAGACCCAGTACTTC; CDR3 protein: CASSLRKTQYF
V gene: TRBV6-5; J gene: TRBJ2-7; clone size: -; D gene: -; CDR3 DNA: TGTGCCAGCAGCCGTTACTCGGGGTTCGCCTACGAGCAGTACTTC; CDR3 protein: CASSRYSGFAYEQYF